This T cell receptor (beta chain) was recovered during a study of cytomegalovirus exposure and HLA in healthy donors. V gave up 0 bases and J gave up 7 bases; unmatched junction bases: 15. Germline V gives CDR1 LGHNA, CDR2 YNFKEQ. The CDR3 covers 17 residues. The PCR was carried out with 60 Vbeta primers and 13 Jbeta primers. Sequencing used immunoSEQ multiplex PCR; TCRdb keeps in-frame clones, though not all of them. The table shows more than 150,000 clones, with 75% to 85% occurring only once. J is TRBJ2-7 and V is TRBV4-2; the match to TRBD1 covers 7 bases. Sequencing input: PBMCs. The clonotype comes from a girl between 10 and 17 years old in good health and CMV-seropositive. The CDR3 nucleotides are TGTGCCAGCAGCCAAGATATAGCGCAGGGGGTCCTCGGGGAGCAGTACTTC. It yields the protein CASSQDIAQGVLGEQYF.